This TCR beta chain stems from a study of Tregs in tolerant kidney transplant recipients. Assay used: immunoSEQ multiplex PCR; TCRdb lists only in-frame clones, some missing. The sample lists some 250,000 clones, roughly 84% occurring once. The study's findings and limits: Activated donor B cell expansion appeared to reveal the most relevant donor-specific TCRbeta repertoire.

Concerning this clone: What it binds is not known.

V lost 4 bases and J lost 6; bases outside the gene matches: 3. The CDR3 covers 13 residues. In germline, CDR1 is SGHVS, CDR2 FQNEAQ. This receptor was identified in a human donor in good health. The chain is built from TRBV7-8 and TRBJ1-5, with TRBD1 identical over 7 bases. The specimen was CD4+ T cells from blood. CDR3 loop: CASSSDRTQPQHF. CDR3 in DNA: TGTGCCAGCAGCTCGGACAGGACTCAGCCCCAGCATTTT.